This TCR beta chain was obtained from a study of blood T cell repertoires in COVID-19. Study processing details: From reference gene primer amplification, estimates of nucleated cell counts were derived. Repertoires were generated with immunoSEQ multiplex PCR, while TCRdb's copy carries only in-frame clones and drops some. D and trimming come from the DNA, and the V and J calls and clone size come from that table. The sample lists about 210,000 clones; 87% were seen once. The CDR3 sequence is 12 residues long. Trimming shortened V by 7 bases and J by 4 bases, and 11 bases separated the two germline ends. The germline CDR1 and CDR2 sequences are MDHEN and SYDVKM. Those who participated ranged in age from 18 to 89 years and resided in approximately 23 US areas.

Material for sequencing was PBMCs or T cells enriched from blood (not recorded which). The origin of this receptor is a man aged 25 to 40 in a cohort exposed to, infected with or recovered from COVID-19 (not recorded which). The chain combines TRBV28 with TRBJ2-7; D possibly corresponds to TRBD1 (6 bases). CDR3 protein: CASMTGVYEQYF. DNA of the CDR3: TGTGCCAGCATGACAGGAGTTTACGAGCAGTACTTC.